This T cell receptor beta chain stems from a study of blood T cell repertoires in COVID-19. Trimming took 8 bases from V and 7 from J, leaving 14 bases between them. Germline assignment: CDR1 SNHLY and CDR2 FYNNEI. This CDR3 has 13 residues. TCRdb's table, derived via immunoSEQ multiplex PCR, lists solely in-frame clones and lacks some. The repertoire holds about 150,000 clones, with 78% as singletons. This clone was seen many times. This clonotype was sampled from a woman aged 45 to 65 who had recovered from COVID-19. V gene TRBV2 combines with J gene TRBJ1-4; D is possibly TRBD1 (5 bases). Sequencing was performed on PBMCs or T cells enriched from blood (not recorded which). CDR3 coding DNA: TGTGCCAGCGGTCGGCAGGGCGGTGAAAAACTGTTTTTT. It specifies CASGRQGGEKLFF.